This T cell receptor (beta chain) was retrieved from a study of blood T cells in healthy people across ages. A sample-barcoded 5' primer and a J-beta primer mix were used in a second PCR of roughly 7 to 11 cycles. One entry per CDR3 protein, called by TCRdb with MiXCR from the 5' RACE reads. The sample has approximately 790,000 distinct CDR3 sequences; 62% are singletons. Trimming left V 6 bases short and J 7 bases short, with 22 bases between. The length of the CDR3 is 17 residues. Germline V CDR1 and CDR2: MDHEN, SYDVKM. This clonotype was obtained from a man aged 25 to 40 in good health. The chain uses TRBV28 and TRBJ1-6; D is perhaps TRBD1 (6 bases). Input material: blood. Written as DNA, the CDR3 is TGTGCCAGCAGCCAACTTCATAGGGGGATTGGAAATTCACCCCTCCACTTT. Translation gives CASSQLHRGIGNSPLHF.